One sample yielded the 25 T cell receptor beta chains listed below, sequenced in a study of T cell responses to AZD1222 COVID-19 vaccine. Measured with immunoSEQ multiplex PCR; TCRdb has only the in-frame clones, and not every one. The profile shows under 85,000 clones, 90% of them singletons. The sample here was peripheral blood, taken 28 days after the second AZD1222 dose. The receptors originated from an adult who received the AZD1222 COVID-19 vaccine.

V gene TRBV6-5 combines with J gene TRBJ2-3; tentatively, D is TRBD1 or TRBD2 (6 bases each). The V gene lost 6 bases and the J gene lost 1 base, with 11 bases spanning the gap. CDR1 and CDR2 (germline): MNHEY, SVGAGI. The CDR3 extends over 14 amino acids. Here the CDR3 DNA reads TGTGCCAGCAGCCCGGGGGCCCGCACAGATACGCAGTATTTT. The encoded protein is CASSPGARTDTQYF.

The J gene is TRBJ1-1, the V gene TRBV30; no clear D gene. V was pared by 0 bases and J by 8 bases, with 16 bases between. CDR1 and CDR2 (germline): GTSNPN, SVGIG (reference sequence). CDR3 length equals 14 residues. The CDR3 DNA follows: TGTGCCTGGAGTGTAAGGACTAATTTGGAGGAAGCTTTCTTT. Its translation is CAWSVRTNLEEAFF.

The J gene is TRBJ1-1, the V gene TRBV29-1; D remains ambiguous. The ends were cut back, 4 bases at V and 0 bases at J, with 9 bases in the middle. This CDR3 is 13 amino acids long. Germline CDR1 SQVTM, CDR2 ANQGSEA. The CDR3 region is CSVALSLNTEAFF. The CDR3 DNA reads TGCAGCGTTGCTCTTTCCCTGAACACTGAAGCTTTCTTT.

The V and J genes are TRBV11-3 and TRBJ2-1; 7 bases line up with TRBD2. CDR3 length: 11 residues. V dropped 11 bases and J dropped 7; count of bases not matched to a gene: 5. The germline V gene encodes CDR1 SGHNT and CDR2 YENEEA. CDR3 in DNA: TGTGCCCCCAGCGGGGAGAATGAGCAGTTCTTC. It is translated as CAPSGENEQFF.

J is TRBJ1-1 and V is TRBV19; weak D call: TRBD1 (5 bases). This CDR3 region has 14 residues. The ends were cut back, 3 bases at V and 4 bases at J, with 12 bases in the middle. The V gene's germline CDR1 is LNHDA and CDR2 SQIVND (reference sequence). The CDR3 region has the DNA TGTGCCAGTAGTATTCAGGGTCGGGGCACTGAAGCTTTCTTT. Its protein is CASSIQGRGTEAFF.

This clone was detected a few times. The CDR3 protein is CAWTRANYNEKLFF. The CDR3 region has the DNA TGTGCCTGGACCAGGGCTAACTATAATGAAAAACTGTTTTTT. This chain joins TRBV30 and TRBJ1-4, with a possible D match to TRBD1 (5 bases). V gave up 4 bases and J gave up 4 bases, with 13 bases separating them. The CDR3 loop spans 14 amino acids. Germline-derived CDR1 and CDR2 are GTSNPN and SVGIG (reference sequence).

The V and J genes are TRBV2 and TRBJ1-5; no reliable D call. The CDR3 consists of 16 residues. From germline, CDR1 is SNHLY and CDR2 FYNNEI. V lost 2 bases and J 5 bases, leaving 16 bases between the germline ends. For the CDR3, the DNA is TGTGCCAGCAGTGAATCCGCCTCTGGAGGATATCAGCCCCAGCATTTT. This gives the protein CASSESASGGYQPQHF.

The chain has TRBV4-1 and TRBJ1-2; the match to TRBD1 covers 9 bases. Unmatched junction bases numbered 7, after V lost 1 base and J lost 4 bases. CDR3 length: 16 residues. CDR1 and CDR2 (germline): MGHRA, YSYEKL. CDR3 DNA: TGCGCCAGCAGCCAAGTGGGACAGGGCAGAATCTATGGCTACACCTTC. Translated: CASSQVGQGRIYGYTF.

The chain employs TRBV7-6 and TRBJ1-1; no definite D call. Trimming pared 1 base from V and 0 bases from J, leaving 12 bases between. The CDR3 is 16 residues long. Germline CDR1 reads SGHVS; CDR2 reads FNYEAQ. The CDR3 is CASSLDAQRVNTEAFF. The CDR3 DNA is TGTGCCAGCAGCTTAGATGCCCAGCGGGTGAACACTGAAGCTTTCTTT.

The chain recombines TRBV7-3 with TRBJ2-2, with TRBD2 matching 7 bases. The CDR3 is 16 amino acids. Germline assignment: CDR1 SGHTA and CDR2 FQGTGA. Trimming removed 2 bases from V and 4 bases from J; junction bases left unmatched: 7. The CDR3 reads CASSLGTGGATGELFF. The CDR3 nucleotides read TGTGCCAGCAGCTTAGGCACGGGGGGAGCCACCGGGGAGCTGTTTTTT.

The V gene is TRBV27, the J gene TRBJ2-7, with D possibly matching TRBD2 (6 bases). CDR3 length equals 14 residues. Trimming took 5 bases from V and 7 from J, leaving 18 bases between them. CDR1 MNHEY and CDR2 SMNVEV come from the germline V gene (reference sequence). The chain's CDR3 is CASSLNPRGREQYF. The CDR3 bases are TGTGCCAGCAGTCTGAACCCGCGGGGAAGGGAGCAGTACTTC.

V usage is TRBV6-2 or TRBV6-3 and J usage is TRBJ2-7; 11 nucleotides align to TRBD2. The J segment lost 0 bases and the V segment lost 4 bases, leaving 2 bases of the junction unmatched. The germline V gene encodes CDR1 MNHEY and CDR2 SVGEGT. This CDR3 has 15 residues. The CDR3 DNA is TGTGCCAGCAGTTCGGGACTAGCGGACTCCTACGAGCAGTACTTC. Residues: CASSSGLADSYEQYF.

The V gene is TRBV2, the J gene TRBJ2-2; D is ambiguous. Per the germline V gene, CDR1 is SNHLY and CDR2 is FYNNEI. The CDR3 runs to 16 residues. V lost 6 bases and J lost 4, with 18 bases in between. CDR3 bases: TGTGCCAGCAGAGTGGGGTCCGGACGTAGCACCGGGGAGCTGTTTTTT. Amino acid sequence: CASRVGSGRSTGELFF.

The chain's CDR3 is CASSDDREVRHPTQNYGYTF. CDR3 DNA sequence: TGTGCCAGCAGTGACGACAGGGAGGTAAGGCACCCCACCCAAAACTATGGCTACACCTTC. V gene TRBV6-4 combines with J gene TRBJ1-2, with 7 bases lining up with TRBD1. Trimming at V came to 2 bases and at J to 2 bases, leaving 20 bases not matched to a gene. The germline CDR1 and CDR2 sequences are MRHNA and SNTAGT. This CDR3 comprises 20 residues.

This CDR3 reads CASSFAGVDEQFF. For the CDR3, the DNA is TGCGCCAGCAGCTTTGCGGGAGTAGATGAGCAGTTCTTC. The rearrangement joins TRBV5-1 to TRBJ2-1, with 7 bases identical to TRBD2. Trimming cost V 2 bases and J 8 bases; bases outside gene matches: 4. The CDR3 is made up of 13 amino acids. The germline V gene has CDR1 SGHRS and CDR2 YFSETQ.

The rearrangement uses TRBV19 and TRBJ2-5; weak D call: TRBD2 (6 bases). Germline lookup yields CDR1 LNHDA and CDR2 SQIVND (reference sequence). The CDR3 has 12 residues. CDR3 coding DNA: TGTTCCTCAAGTGGGGCGGGGGAGACCCAGTACTTC. Its translation: CSSSGAGETQYF.

This chain links TRBV7-9 with TRBJ2-7; D is undetermined. The germline V gene has CDR1 SEHNR and CDR2 FQNEAQ (reference sequence). Trimming left V 4 bases short and J 3 bases short, with 10 bases between. The CDR3 totals 13 residues. In nucleotides, the CDR3 is TGTGCCAGCAGCTCAGTCCAGGTCTACGAGCAGTACTTC. Its translation: CASSSVQVYEQYF.

This clone was counted once. The rearrangement joins TRBV14 to TRBJ1-1, with TRBD1 identical over 7 bases. The CDR3 extends over 15 amino acids. V gave up 4 bases and J gave up 0 bases; unmatched junction bases: 5. Germline lookup yields CDR1 SGHDN and CDR2 FVKESK. The CDR3: CASSLGGQLNTEAFF. The DNA for the CDR3 is TGTGCCAGCAGCCTCGGGGGACAGTTGAACACTGAAGCTTTCTTT. Using reference TRBV14 and TRBJ1-1 for the parts outside the CDR3, the full variable domain is EAGVTQFPSHSVIEKGQTVTLRCDPISGHDNLYWYRRVMGKEIKFLLHFVKESKQDESGMPNNRFLAERTGGTYSTLKVQPAELEDSGVYFCASSLGGQLNTEAFFGQGTRLTVV.

V usage is TRBV3-1 (or the pseudogene TRBV3-2) and J usage is TRBJ1-1; D is ambiguous. Trimming cost V 6 bases and J 2 bases, with 10 bases left between them. Germline assignment: CDR1 LGHDT and CDR2 YNNKEL (reference sequence). The CDR3 length is 13 residues. CDR3 sequence (DNA): TGTGCCAGCAGTAATAGAGGCAACACTGAAGCTTTCTTT. Translation: CASSNRGNTEAFF.

This clone has just one count. The chain is built from TRBV13 and TRBJ2-7; D not resolved. This CDR3 comprises 13 residues. Germline V gives CDR1 PRHDT, CDR2 FYEKMQ (reference sequence). Trimming removed 3 bases from V and 4 bases from J, with 10 bases in between. The CDR3, as DNA: TGTGCCAGCAGCTTGGTAGGTGTTTACGAGCAGTACTTC. This sequence encodes CASSLVGVYEQYF.

The rearrangement uses TRBV6-5 and TRBJ2-7; possible D gene TRBD2, 6 bases. This CDR3 contains 16 residues. Per the germline V gene, CDR1 is MNHEY and CDR2 is SVGAGI. The V end lost 0 bases, the J end lost 4 bases, and 16 bases lay between the germline ends. The CDR3 DNA sequence: TGTGCCAGCAGTTACTCGCTCGGTGGGGGGACTTACGAGCAGTACTTC. It codes for CASSYSLGGGTYEQYF.

The chain recombines TRBV9 with TRBJ2-1; either TRBD1 or TRBD2 may supply D (5 bases each). Trimming pared 3 bases from V and 10 bases from J, leaving 20 bases between. Germline V lookup: CDR1 SGDLS, CDR2 YYNGEE. The CDR3 totals 15 residues. This CDR3 reads CASSGVRGSGREQFF. CDR3 nucleotide sequence: TGTGCCAGCAGCGGGGTAAGGGGTTCGGGGAGAGAGCAGTTCTTC. Variable domain in full (rest from reference TRBV9 and TRBJ2-1): DSGVTQTPKHLITATGQRVTLRCSPRSGDLSVYWYQQSLDQGLQFLIQYYNGEERAKGNILERFSAQQFPDLHSELNLSSLELGDSALYFCASSGVRGSGREQFFGPGTRLTVL.

The rearrangement links TRBV5-5 to TRBJ1-1; D is unclear. V shed 0 bases and J shed 5 bases, with 5 bases lying between them. Germline CDR1 and CDR2: SGHKS and YYEKEE (reference sequence). The CDR3 sequence is 12 residues long. The CDR3 loop is CASSLADTEAFF. In DNA, the CDR3 is TGTGCCAGCAGCTTGGCAGATACTGAAGCTTTCTTT.

This rearrangement joins TRBV12-3 or TRBV12-4 to TRBJ1-2; 7 nucleotides agree with TRBD1. The CDR3 sequence is 13 residues long. The J segment lost 7 bases and the V segment lost 4 bases, leaving 6 bases of the junction unmatched. The DNA of the CDR3 is TGTGCCAGCAGTTCGAGGGGGCGCGGTGGCTACACCTTC. Translating it yields CASSSRGRGGYTF.

V is TRBV6-5 and J is TRBJ2-1; D possibly corresponds to TRBD2 (5 bases). There are 14 residues in the CDR3. Germline V lookup: CDR1 MNHEY, CDR2 SVGAGI. The germline V and J ends were trimmed by 6 bases and 4 bases, with 13 bases remaining between them. The CDR3 here is CASSAPEGYNEQFF. The CDR3 DNA is TGTGCCAGCAGCGCACCTGAGGGATACAATGAGCAGTTCTTC.